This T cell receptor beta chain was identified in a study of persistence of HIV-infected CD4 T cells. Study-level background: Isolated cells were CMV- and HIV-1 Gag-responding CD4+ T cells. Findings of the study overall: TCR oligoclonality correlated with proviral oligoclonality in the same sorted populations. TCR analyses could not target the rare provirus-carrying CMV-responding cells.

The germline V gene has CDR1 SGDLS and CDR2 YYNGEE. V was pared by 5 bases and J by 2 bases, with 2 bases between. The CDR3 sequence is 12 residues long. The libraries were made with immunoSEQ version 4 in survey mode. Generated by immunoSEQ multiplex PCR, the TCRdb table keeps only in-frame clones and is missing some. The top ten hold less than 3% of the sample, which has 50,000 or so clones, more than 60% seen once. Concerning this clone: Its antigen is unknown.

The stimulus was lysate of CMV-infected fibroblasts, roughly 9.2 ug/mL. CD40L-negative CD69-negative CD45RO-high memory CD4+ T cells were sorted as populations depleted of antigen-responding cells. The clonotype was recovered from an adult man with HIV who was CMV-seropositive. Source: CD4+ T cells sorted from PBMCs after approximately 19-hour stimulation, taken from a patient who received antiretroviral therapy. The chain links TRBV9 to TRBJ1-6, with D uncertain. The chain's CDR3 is CASSPYNSPLHF. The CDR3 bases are TGTGCCAGCAGTCCCTATAATTCACCCCTCCACTTT.